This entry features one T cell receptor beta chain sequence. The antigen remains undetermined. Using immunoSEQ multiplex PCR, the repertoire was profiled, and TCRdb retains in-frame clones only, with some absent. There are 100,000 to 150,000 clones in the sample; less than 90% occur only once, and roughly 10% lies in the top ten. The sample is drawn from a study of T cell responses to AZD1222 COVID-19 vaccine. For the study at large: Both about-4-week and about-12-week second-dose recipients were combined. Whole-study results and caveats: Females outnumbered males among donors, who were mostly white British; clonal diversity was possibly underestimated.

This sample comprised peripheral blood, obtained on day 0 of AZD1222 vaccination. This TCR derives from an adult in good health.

CDR3 in amino acids: CASTRDGHYEQYF. CDR3 bases: TGTGCCAGCACCCGGGACGGGCACTACGAGCAGTACTTC. V and J are TRBV2 and TRBJ2-7; D may be TRBD1 or TRBD2 (5 bases each). CDR3 size: 13 residues. Between the trimmed V and J ends, which lost 7 bases and 3 bases, there was a span of 13 bases. Per the germline V gene, CDR1 is SNHLY and CDR2 is FYNNEI.